A selection of T cell receptor beta chains follows, all from one sample in a study of prognosis after radiotherapy for stage I lung cancer. Using its own MiXCR run on the multiplex PCR reads, TCRdb lists one record per CDR3 protein. The sample includes 15,000 to 20,000 distinct CDR3 sequences, less than 40% of them seen just once. The source material was PBMCs, sampled before or after stereotactic body radiation therapy (not recorded which). These receptors were obtained from a donor aged 50 or older with non-small cell lung cancer. CDR3s include the opening cysteine and the closing phenylalanine or tryptophan. A D gene is named only where the DNA matches it firmly. Expanded clones are given a class, and other clones once, few, many or no size at all.

V gene	D gene	clone size	J gene	CDR3 protein	CDR3 DNA
TRBV20-1	TRBD1	medium-sized	TRBJ2-3	CSAPKADRATDTQYF	TGCAGTGCTCCCAAGGCGGACAGGGCCACAGATACGCAGTATTTT
TRBV30	TRBD1	once	TRBJ1-4	CAWGRDRGLSEKLFF	TGTGCCTGGGGCCGGGACAGGGGCCTCAGTGAAAAACTGTTTTTT
TRBV14	.	many	TRBJ1-1	CASSQGARTEAFF	TGTGCCAGCAGCCAGGGGGCAAGGACTGAAGCTTTCTTT
TRBV6-2/TRBV6-3	TRBD2	.	TRBJ2-1	CASRHLSGTRGNEQFF	TGTGCCAGCAGACACCTTTCCGGGACTAGAGGCAATGAGCAGTTCTTC
TRBV19	.	.	TRBJ1-3	CASSIGSGNTIYF	TGTGCAAGTAGTATCGGCTCTGGAAACACCATATATTTT
TRBV9	TRBD2	many	TRBJ2-1	CASSVETSDEQFF	TGTGCCAGCAGCGTAGAAACTAGCGATGAGCAGTTCTTC
TRBV3-1	.	many	TRBJ2-1	CASSKGGPYNEQFF	TGTGCCAGCAGCAAAGGGGGGCCCTACAATGAGCAGTTCTTC
TRBV11-2	.	many	TRBJ1-4	CASSLIGGSEKLFF	TGTGCCAGCAGCTTAATTGGCGGCAGTGAAAAACTGTTTTTT
TRBV7-9	.	many	TRBJ2-1	CASSLAQDYDNEQFF	TGTGCCAGCAGCTTGGCCCAGGACTACGACAATGAGCAGTTCTTC
TRBV18	.	.	TRBJ1-1	CASSSDLNTEAFF	TGTGCCAGCTCATCGGACCTGAACACTGAAGCTTTCTTT
TRBV9	TRBD2	many	TRBJ2-5	CASSVASGVGETQYF	TGTGCCAGCAGCGTAGCCAGCGGGGTAGGCGAGACCCAGTACTTC
TRBV2	.	many	TRBJ2-6	CASSVGEVSGANVLTF	TGTGCCAGCAGTGTCGGGGAGGTCTCCGGGGCCAACGTCCTGACTTTC
TRBV20-1	TRBD1	medium-sized	TRBJ2-1	CSANAGGASYNEQFF	TGCAGTGCAAACGCAGGGGGCGCCTCCTACAATGAGCAGTTCTTC
TRBV9	.	.	TRBJ2-1	CASSRGLGNEQFF	TGTGCCAGTAGCAGGGGTTTGGGGAATGAGCAGTTCTTC
TRBV20-1	.	many	TRBJ2-5	CSAIGLVGFSETQYF	TGCAGTGCTATTGGGCTAGTGGGCTTTTCGGAGACCCAGTACTTC
TRBV29-1	.	many	TRBJ1-2	CSARPLNGYTF	TGCAGCGCCCGCCCCCTTAATGGCTACACCTTC
TRBV6-1	.	many	TRBJ2-5	CASSLGIGDYQETQYF	TGTGCCAGCAGCCTTGGGATAGGGGACTACCAAGAGACCCAGTACTTC
TRBV11-2	.	many	TRBJ2-5	CASSFGREVLETQYF	TGTGCCAGCAGCTTTGGCAGGGAGGTTCTGGAGACCCAGTACTTC
TRBV11-2	TRBD2	many	TRBJ2-7	CASSLDMAGGPHEQYF	TGTGCCAGCAGCTTAGATATGGCGGGAGGGCCCCACGAGCAGTACTTC
TRBV3-1	.	many	TRBJ2-7	CASSLGPGTMSYEQYF	TGTGCCAGCAGCTTGGGACCCGGGACAATGTCCTACGAGCAGTACTTC
TRBV2	TRBD1	many	TRBJ1-2	CASSDRQGLSHTF	TGTGCCAGCAGTGATCGACAGGGCTTAAGTCACACCTTC
TRBV6-1	.	many	TRBJ2-3	CASMVGRYTDTQYF	TGTGCCAGCATGGTCGGGCGATACACAGATACGCAGTATTTT
TRBV7-2	.	.	TRBJ2-1	CTIRGDYNEQFF	TGTACCATCAGGGGGGACTACAATGAGCAGTTCTTC
TRBV7-9	.	many	TRBJ2-5	CASSLGPQETQYF	TGTGCCAGCAGCTTAGGACCCCAGGAGACCCAGTACTTC
TRBV6-1	.	large	TRBJ2-7	CASSEIYGEGSYEQYF	TGTGCCAGCAGTGAAATATATGGCGAGGGCTCCTACGAGCAGTACTTC
TRBV6-1	.	medium-sized	TRBJ2-7	CASSDHRQAEQYF	TGTGCCAGCAGTGACCATAGACAGGCCGAGCAGTACTTC
TRBV30	.	many	TRBJ2-7	CAWSRGSHEQYF	TGTGCCTGGAGTCGGGGCAGCCACGAGCAGTACTTC
TRBV4-1	.	many	TRBJ2-4	CASSPQGASVYIQYF	TGCGCCAGCAGCCCCCAAGGGGCGTCGGTATACATTCAGTACTTC
TRBV20-1	TRBD1	many	TRBJ1-3	CSARGDRGNTIYF	TGCAGTGCTAGGGGGGACAGGGGAAACACCATATATTTT
TRBV7-9	.	many	TRBJ2-7	CASSLAFGQHYEQYF	TGTGCCAGCAGCTTGGCCTTCGGGCAGCACTACGAGCAGTACTTC
TRBV10-3	.	many	TRBJ2-1	CAIGPSEGNEQFF	TGTGCCATCGGGCCCTCCGAGGGCAATGAGCAGTTCTTC
TRBV7-9	.	.	TRBJ2-6	CASSQRFGVGASGANVPTF	.
TRBV2	TRBD2	many	TRBJ2-7	CASRTSGIYEQYF	TGTGCCAGCCGGACTAGCGGGATCTACGAGCAGTACTTC
TRBV24-1	TRBD2	many	TRBJ2-2	CATSDPAGERGPRELFF	TGTGCCACCAGTGACCCGGCGGGGGAGCGGGGCCCCCGGGAGCTGTTTTTT
TRBV7-9	.	many	TRBJ1-4	CASNIGTDNEKLFF	TGTGCCAGCAACATCGGGACCGATAATGAAAAACTGTTTTTT
TRBV6-1	.	many	TRBJ1-3	CASSERSRWGPGNTIYF	TGTGCCAGCAGTGAAAGGTCAAGGTGGGGCCCTGGAAACACCATATATTTT
TRBV7-9	.	.	TRBJ2-3	CASSLVSVAVDTHYF	TGTGCCAGCAGCTTAGTGTCAGTGGCAGTAGATACGCATTATTTT
TRBV4-2	.	.	TRBJ2-1	CVSSQDRASFSDEQSF	TGTGTCAGCAGCCAAGATCGGGCTTCCTTCAGCGATGAGCAATCCTTC
TRBV20-1	.	many	TRBJ1-3	CSARVDSGNTIYF	TGCAGTGCAAGGGTGGACTCTGGAAACACCATATATTTT
TRBV4-3	TRBD1	many	TRBJ2-1	CASSLTGDGSYNEQFF	TGCGCCAGCAGCCTAACAGGGGACGGCTCCTACAATGAGCAGTTCTTC
TRBV12-3/TRBV12-4	TRBD1	many	TRBJ1-2	CASSFRGQGNYGYTF	TGTGCCAGCAGTTTTCGGGGACAGGGAAACTATGGCTACACCTTC
TRBV28	.	.	TRBJ1-2	CASSLDVHYGYTF	TGTGCCAGCAGTTTGGACGTACACTATGGCTACACTTTC
TRBV11-3	.	many	TRBJ2-1	CASSPGRRDEQFF	TGTGCCAGCAGCCCGGGACGGCGGGATGAGCAGTTCTTC
TRBV19	.	many	TRBJ1-1	CASSYLDTEAFF	TGTGCCAGTAGTTACCTAGACACTGAAGCTTTCTTT
TRBV28	TRBD1	many	TRBJ1-1	CASGQIQGAFTEAFF	TGTGCCAGCGGCCAGATACAGGGGGCCTTTACTGAAGCTTTCTTT
TRBV19	TRBD2	many	TRBJ2-7	CASSIVGLAGEQYF	TGTGCCAGTAGTATAGTCGGACTAGCGGGAGAGCAGTACTTC
TRBV7-2	.	many	TRBJ2-7	CASSFGVNAYEQYF	TGTGCCAGCAGCTTTGGGGTGAATGCCTACGAGCAGTACTTC
TRBV6-4	TRBD2	many	TRBJ2-3	CASSTSGGTDTQYF	TGTGCCAGCAGTACTAGCGGGGGCACAGATACGCAGTATTTT